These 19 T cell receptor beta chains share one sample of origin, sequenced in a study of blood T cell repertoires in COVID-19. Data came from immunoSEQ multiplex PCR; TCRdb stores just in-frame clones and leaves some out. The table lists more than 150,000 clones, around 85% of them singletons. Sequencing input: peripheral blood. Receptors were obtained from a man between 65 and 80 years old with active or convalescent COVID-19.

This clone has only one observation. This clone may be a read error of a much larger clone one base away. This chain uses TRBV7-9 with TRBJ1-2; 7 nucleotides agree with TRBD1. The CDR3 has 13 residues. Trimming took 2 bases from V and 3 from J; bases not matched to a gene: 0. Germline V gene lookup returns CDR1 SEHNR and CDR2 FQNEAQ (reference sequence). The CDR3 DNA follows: TGTGCCAGCAGCTTAACAGGGGACTATGGCTACACCTTC. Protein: CASSLTGDYGYTF.

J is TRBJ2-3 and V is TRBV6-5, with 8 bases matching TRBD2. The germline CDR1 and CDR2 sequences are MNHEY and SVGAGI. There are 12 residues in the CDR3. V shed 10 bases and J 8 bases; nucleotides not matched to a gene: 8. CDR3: CAIRGGRGTQYF. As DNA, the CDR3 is TGTGCCATACGGGGGGGCCGAGGTACGCAGTATTTT.

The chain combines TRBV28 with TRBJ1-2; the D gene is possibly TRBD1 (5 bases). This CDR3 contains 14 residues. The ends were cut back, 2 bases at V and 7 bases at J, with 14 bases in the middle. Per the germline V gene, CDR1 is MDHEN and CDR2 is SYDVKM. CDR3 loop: CASSLSRAIIGYTF. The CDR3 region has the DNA TGTGCCAGCAGTTTAAGCAGGGCTATAATTGGCTACACCTTC.

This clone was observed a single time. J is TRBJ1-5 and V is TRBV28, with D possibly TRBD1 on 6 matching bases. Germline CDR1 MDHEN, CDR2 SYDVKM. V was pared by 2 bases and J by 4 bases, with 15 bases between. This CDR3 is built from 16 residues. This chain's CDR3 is CASSLPYLQGNQPQHF. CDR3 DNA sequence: TGTGCCAGCAGTTTACCATATCTACAGGGAAATCAGCCCCAGCATTTT.

CDR3 nucleotides: TGCGCCAGCAGCCAAGGCCGGGGTCCCGCCTACGAGCAGTACTTC. This translates into CASSQGRGPAYEQYF. V and J are TRBV4-3 and TRBJ2-7; D possibly corresponds to TRBD2 (5 bases). The germline V and J ends were trimmed by 1 base and 2 bases, with 12 bases remaining between them. CDR3 size: 15 residues. CDR1 and CDR2 (germline): LGHNA, YSLEER.

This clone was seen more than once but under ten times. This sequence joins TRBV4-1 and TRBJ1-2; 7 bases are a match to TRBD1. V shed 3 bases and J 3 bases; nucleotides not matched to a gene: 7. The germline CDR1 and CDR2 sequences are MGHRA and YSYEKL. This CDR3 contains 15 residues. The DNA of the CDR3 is TGCGCCAGCAGCCAGGCTGACAGGGTCGACTATGGCTACACCTTC. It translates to CASSQADRVDYGYTF.

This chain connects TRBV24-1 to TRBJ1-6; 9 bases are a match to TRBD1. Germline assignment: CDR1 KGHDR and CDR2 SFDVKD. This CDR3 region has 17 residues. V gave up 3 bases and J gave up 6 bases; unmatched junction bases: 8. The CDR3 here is CATSDVTGGASNSPLHF. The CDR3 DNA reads TGTGCCACCAGTGATGTAACAGGGGGCGCCTCTAATTCACCCCTCCACTTT.

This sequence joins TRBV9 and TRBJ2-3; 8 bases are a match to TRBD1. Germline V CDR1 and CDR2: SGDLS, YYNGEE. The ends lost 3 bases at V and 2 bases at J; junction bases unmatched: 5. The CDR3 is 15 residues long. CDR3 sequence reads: CASSDPGGPTDTQYF. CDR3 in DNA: TGTGCCAGCAGCGACCCAGGGGGCCCCACAGATACGCAGTATTTT.

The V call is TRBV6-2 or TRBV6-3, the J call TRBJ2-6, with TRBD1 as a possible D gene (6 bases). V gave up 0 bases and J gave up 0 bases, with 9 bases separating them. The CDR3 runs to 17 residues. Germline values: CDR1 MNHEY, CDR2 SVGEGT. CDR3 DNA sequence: TGTGCCAGCAGTTACTCTGGCAGGGGCTCTGGGGCCAACGTCCTGACTTTC. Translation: CASSYSGRGSGANVLTF.

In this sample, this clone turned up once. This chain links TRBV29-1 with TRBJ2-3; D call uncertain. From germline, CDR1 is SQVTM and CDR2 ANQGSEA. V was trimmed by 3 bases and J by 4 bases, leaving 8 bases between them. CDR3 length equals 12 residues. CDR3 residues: CSVDGQADTQYF. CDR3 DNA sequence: TGCAGCGTTGATGGGCAAGCAGATACGCAGTATTTT.

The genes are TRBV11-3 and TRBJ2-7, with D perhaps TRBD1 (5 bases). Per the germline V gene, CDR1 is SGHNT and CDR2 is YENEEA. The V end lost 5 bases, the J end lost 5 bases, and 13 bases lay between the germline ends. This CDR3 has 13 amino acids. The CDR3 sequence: CASSQGSGNEQYF. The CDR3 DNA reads TGTGCCAGCAGCCAAGGCTCAGGGAACGAGCAGTACTTC. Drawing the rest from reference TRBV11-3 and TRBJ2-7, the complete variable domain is EAGVVQSPRYKIIEKKQPVAFWCNPISGHNTLYWYLQNLGQGPELLIRYENEEAVDDSQLPKDRFSAERLKGVDSTLKIQPAELGDSAVYLCASSQGSGNEQYFGPGTRLTVT.

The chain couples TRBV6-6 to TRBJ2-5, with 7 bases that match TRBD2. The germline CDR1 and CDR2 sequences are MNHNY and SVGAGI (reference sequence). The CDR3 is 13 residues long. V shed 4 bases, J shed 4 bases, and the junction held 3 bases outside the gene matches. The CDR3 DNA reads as TGTGCCAGCAGTTTCTTAGCGGGAGAGACCCAGTACTTC. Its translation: CASSFLAGETQYF.

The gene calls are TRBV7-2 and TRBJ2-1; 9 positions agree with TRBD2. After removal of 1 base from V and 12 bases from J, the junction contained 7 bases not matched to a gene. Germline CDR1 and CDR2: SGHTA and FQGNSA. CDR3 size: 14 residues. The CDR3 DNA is TGTGCCAGCAGCTTAGTAGCGGGGGACGGGGTGCAGTTCTTC. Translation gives CASSLVAGDGVQFF.

CDR3: CASSQARAEAFF. For the CDR3, the DNA is TGTGCCAGCAGCCAAGCGCGGGCTGAAGCTTTCTTT. The chain has TRBV14 and TRBJ1-1, with D uncertain. Trimming shortened V by 1 base and J by 6 bases, and 6 bases separated the two germline ends. This CDR3 spans 12 amino acids. Germline CDR1 SGHDN, CDR2 FVKESK.

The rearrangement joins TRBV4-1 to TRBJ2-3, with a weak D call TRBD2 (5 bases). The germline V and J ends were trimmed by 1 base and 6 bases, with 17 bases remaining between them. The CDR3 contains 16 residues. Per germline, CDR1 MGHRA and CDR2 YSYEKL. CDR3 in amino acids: CASSQAMTRTGDTQYF. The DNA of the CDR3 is TGCGCCAGCAGCCAAGCGATGACACGGACGGGGGATACGCAGTATTTT.

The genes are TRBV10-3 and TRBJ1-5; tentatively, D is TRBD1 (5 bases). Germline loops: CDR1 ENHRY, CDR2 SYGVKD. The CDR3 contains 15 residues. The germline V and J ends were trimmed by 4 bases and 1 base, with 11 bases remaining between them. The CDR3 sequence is CAISGGRNSNQPQHF. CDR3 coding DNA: TGTGCCATCAGTGGGGGCCGTAACAGCAATCAGCCCCAGCATTTT.

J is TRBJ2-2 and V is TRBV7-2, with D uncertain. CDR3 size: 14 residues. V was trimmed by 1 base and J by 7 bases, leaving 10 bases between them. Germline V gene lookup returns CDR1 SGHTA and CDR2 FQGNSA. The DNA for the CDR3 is TGTGCCAGCAGCTTAGTTCCGGGTGGCGGGGAGCTGTTTTTT. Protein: CASSLVPGGGELFF.

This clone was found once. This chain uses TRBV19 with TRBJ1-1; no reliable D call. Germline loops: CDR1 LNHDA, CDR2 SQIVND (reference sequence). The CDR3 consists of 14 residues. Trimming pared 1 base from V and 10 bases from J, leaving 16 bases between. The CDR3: CASSIGRLPSGAFF. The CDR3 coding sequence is TGTGCCAGTAGTATAGGTCGGCTACCTTCGGGAGCTTTCTTT. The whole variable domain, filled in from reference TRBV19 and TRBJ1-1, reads DGGITQSPKYLFRKEGQNVTLSCEQNLNHDAMYWYRQDPGQGLRLIYYSQIVNDFQKGDIAEGYSVSREKKESFPLTVTSAQKNPTAFYLCASSIGRLPSGAFFGQGTRLTVV.

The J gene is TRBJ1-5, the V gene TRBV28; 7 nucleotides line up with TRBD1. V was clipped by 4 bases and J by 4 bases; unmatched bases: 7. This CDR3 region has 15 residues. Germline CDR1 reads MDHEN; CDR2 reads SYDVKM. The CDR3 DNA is TGTGCCAGCAGTTCTCACGGACAGGAGAATCAGCCCCAGCATTTT. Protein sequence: CASSSHGQENQPQHF.